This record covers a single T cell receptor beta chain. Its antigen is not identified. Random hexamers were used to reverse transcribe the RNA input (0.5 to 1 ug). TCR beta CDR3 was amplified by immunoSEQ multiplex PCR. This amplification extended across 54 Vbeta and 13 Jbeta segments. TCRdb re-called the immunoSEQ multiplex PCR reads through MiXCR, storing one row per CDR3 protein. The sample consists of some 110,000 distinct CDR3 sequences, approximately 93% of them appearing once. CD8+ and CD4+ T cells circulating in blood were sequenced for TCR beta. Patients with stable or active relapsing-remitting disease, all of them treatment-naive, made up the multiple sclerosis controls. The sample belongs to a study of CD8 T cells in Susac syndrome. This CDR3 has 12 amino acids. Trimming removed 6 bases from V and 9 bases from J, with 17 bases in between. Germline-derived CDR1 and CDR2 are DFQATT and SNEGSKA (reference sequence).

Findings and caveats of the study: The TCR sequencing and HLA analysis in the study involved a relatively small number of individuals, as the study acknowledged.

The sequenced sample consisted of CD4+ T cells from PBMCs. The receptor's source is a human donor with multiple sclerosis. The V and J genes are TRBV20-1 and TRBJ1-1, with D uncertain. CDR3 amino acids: CSAPPRAGQAFF. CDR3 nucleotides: TGCAGTGCCCCCCCCCGGGCAGGCCAAGCTTTCTTT.